A single sample is the source of the 32 T cell receptor beta chains below, sequenced in a study of radiation and T cells in renal cell carcinoma. Specified time point: blood 2 weeks post-SBRT. The sample's treatment: 15 Gy SBRT to primary tumor, nephrectomy 4 weeks later. The protocol was immunoSEQ multiplex PCR, while the TCRdb copy is restricted to in-frame clones and leaves out a portion. The repertoire has about 130,000 clones, about 88% of them found once; the top ten carry 5.5% to 6.5%. This sample comprised blood, obtained from a patient whose treatment included radiotherapy and nephrectomy. All receptors derive from a woman aged 70 to 79 with renal cell carcinoma.

This rearrangement joins TRBV7-9 to TRBJ2-3, with D maybe TRBD2 (6 bases). From germline, CDR1 is SEHNR and CDR2 FQNEAQ (reference sequence). Trimming stripped 11 bases from V and 5 bases from J, with 17 bases between. The CDR3 extends over 13 amino acids. The CDR3 DNA sequence: TGTGCCGGGGGACCCGGAGGGGTAGATACGCAGTATTTT. Translating it yields CAGGPGGVDTQYF.

The genes are TRBV7-2 and TRBJ1-5, with no clear D. Per the germline V gene, CDR1 is SGHTA and CDR2 is FQGNSA. V dropped 2 bases and J dropped 1 base, with 6 bases sitting between them. This CDR3 is built from 14 residues. The CDR3 DNA sequence: TGTGCCAGCAGCTTAAGTCCCAGCAATCAGCCCCAGCATTTT. Protein product: CASSLSPSNQPQHF.

The chain uses TRBV12-2 and TRBJ1-1; the table's D call, TRBD1, has no DNA check behind it. TRBV12-2 is recorded as a pseudogene. This CDR3 comprises 18 residues. This chain's CDR3 is CASRPKPRTGELDTEAFF. Here the CDR3 DNA reads TGTGCAAGTCGCCCCAAGCCACGGACAGGGGAGTTGGACACTGAAGCTTTCTTT.

This chain connects TRBV19 to TRBJ2-1, with TRBD2 matching over 9 bases. CDR3 length: 16 residues. Per germline, CDR1 LNHDA and CDR2 SQIVND (reference sequence). V was clipped by 3 bases and J by 3 bases; unmatched bases: 6. CDR3 residues: CASSILAGRLYNEQFF. Written as DNA, the CDR3 is TGTGCCAGTAGTATCCTAGCGGGGAGGCTCTACAATGAGCAGTTCTTC.

Worth noting for this clone: The sample has other DNA sequences that encode this CDR3 too. The rearrangement links TRBV7-3 to TRBJ2-2, with TRBD2 matching 13 bases. Germline V gives CDR1 SGHTA, CDR2 FQGTGA. The trim removed 5 bases at V and 5 bases at J, leaving 2 bases unmatched. The CDR3 consists of 15 residues. For the CDR3, the DNA is TGTGCCAGCAGCCCGGGACTAGCGGGAACCGGGGAGCTGTTTTTT. It is translated as CASSPGLAGTGELFF.

The rearrangement uses TRBV18 and TRBJ1-3; unclear D gene. V dropped 5 bases and J dropped 4 bases, with 18 bases sitting between them. Germline assignment: CDR1 KGHSH and CDR2 LQKENI. The CDR3 loop spans 16 amino acids. The CDR3 loop is CASSAQASAVGNTIYF. CDR3 nucleotides: TGTGCCAGCTCAGCCCAAGCCTCCGCTGTCGGAAACACCATATATTTT. Complete variable domain (other parts from reference TRBV18 and TRBJ1-3): NAGVMQNPRHLVRRRGQEARLRCSPMKGHSHVYWYRQLPEEGLKFMVYLQKENIIDESGMPKERFSAEFPKEGPSILRIQQVVRGDSAAYFCASSAQASAVGNTIYFGEGSWLTVV.

The chain has TRBV21-1 and TRBJ2-7; TRBD1 was called by the table and not checked on the DNA. TRBV21-1 is listed as a pseudogene. The CDR3 totals 18 residues. Here the CDR3 DNA reads TGTGCCAGCAGCAAAGTGTCCCACAGGGGCTACGACCTATACGAGCAGTACTTC. It translates to CASSKVSHRGYDLYEQYF.

This chain joins TRBV11-3 and TRBJ2-3, with 8 bases aligning to TRBD2. Per the germline V gene, CDR1 is SGHNT and CDR2 is YENEEA. The CDR3 length is 16 residues. Trimming cost V 0 bases and J 6 bases; bases outside gene matches: 8. CDR3 DNA: TGTGCCAGCAGCTTAGATCTGCGGGGGGACCTGGATACGCAGTATTTT. Translated, it gives CASSLDLRGDLDTQYF.

The V call is TRBV7-3, the J call TRBJ2-3; 7 nucleotides line up with TRBD1. The CDR3 has 15 residues. Germline V lookup: CDR1 SGHTA, CDR2 FQGTGA. J lost 2 bases, V lost 3 bases, and 5 bases had no gene match. The CDR3 reads CASSFQTGITDTQYF. The CDR3 DNA sequence: TGTGCCAGCAGCTTCCAGACAGGGATCACAGATACGCAGTATTTT.

The rearrangement links TRBV19 to TRBJ2-1; no reliable D call. V shed 7 bases and J shed 8 bases, with 12 bases lying between them. Germline V CDR1 and CDR2: LNHDA, SQIVND (reference sequence). There are 12 residues in the CDR3. CDR3 in amino acids: CASNLNADEQFF. The CDR3 DNA reads as TGTGCCAGTAATTTGAATGCGGATGAGCAGTTCTTC.

The J gene is TRBJ2-2, the V gene TRBV7-3, with TRBD2 matching over 7 bases. Trimming took 3 bases from V and 2 from J; bases not matched to a gene: 9. Germline CDR1 reads SGHTA; CDR2 reads FQGTGA. The CDR3 consists of 17 residues. The CDR3 DNA sequence: TGTGCCAGCAGCTTGTTCCCAGCGGGGACCAACACCGGGGAGCTGTTTTTT. It specifies CASSLFPAGTNTGELFF.

The gene calls are TRBV28 and TRBJ1-2; D is perhaps TRBD1 (6 bases). The V gene's germline CDR1 is MDHEN and CDR2 SYDVKM. The CDR3 is made up of 13 amino acids. V was pared by 8 bases and J by 6 bases, with 16 bases between. The CDR3 nucleotides read TGTGCCAGCTCAGGGGCCAGTCGGGATGGCTACACCTTC. This codes for CASSGASRDGYTF.

In its sample, this clone was seen a few times. The V call is TRBV29-1, the J call TRBJ1-2; D not certain. V lost 5 bases to trimming and J lost 4 bases, with 8 bases between them. This CDR3 comprises 11 residues. Germline V gene lookup returns CDR1 SQVTM and CDR2 ANQGSEA. The CDR3 sequence: CSVIGSYGYTF. CDR3 bases: TGCAGCGTTATCGGCAGCTATGGCTACACCTTC. The whole variable domain, filled in from reference TRBV29-1 and TRBJ1-2, reads SAVISQKPSRDICQRGTSLTIQCQVDSQVTMMFWYRQQPGQSLTLIATANQGSEATYESGFVIDKFPISRPNLTFSTLTVSNMSPEDSSIYLCSVIGSYGYTFGSGTRLTVV.

V usage is TRBV4-2 and J usage is TRBJ1-3; possibly TRBD1 for D (5 bases). The CDR3 length is 16 residues. V lost 0 bases and J lost 1, with 10 bases in between. The germline V gene encodes CDR1 LGHNA and CDR2 YNFKEQ. This CDR3 is CASSQDIGGSGNTIYF. The CDR3 DNA sequence: TGTGCCAGCAGCCAAGATATCGGGGGGTCTGGAAACACCATATATTTT.

This clone appeared once. V is TRBV30 and J is TRBJ2-5; D is possibly TRBD2 (6 bases). The CDR3 spans 14 residues. Trimming removed 1 base at V and 5 bases at J, with 14 bases between. CDR1 is GTSNPN and CDR2 is SVGIG in the germline V gene (reference sequence). CDR3 DNA sequence: TGTGCCTGGAGTGCACTAGCAGGCGGGGAGACCCAGTACTTC. This translates into CAWSALAGGETQYF.

The V and J genes are TRBV7-2 and TRBJ1-1, with D maybe TRBD1 (6 bases). Trimming removed 4 bases at V and 2 bases at J, with 14 bases between. Germline V CDR1 and CDR2: SGHTA, FQGNSA. The CDR3 has 15 amino acids. The CDR3 nucleotides are TGTGCCAGCAGCTCTCGAGGGGGGTCTAACACTGAAGCTTTCTTT. This translates into CASSSRGGSNTEAFF.

The rearrangement joins TRBV5-1 to TRBJ2-3; D not certain. V lost 3 bases, J lost 2 bases, and 7 bases lay in between. The CDR3 runs 13 residues. CDR1 is SGHRS and CDR2 is YFSETQ in the germline V gene. In nucleotides, the CDR3 is TGCGCCAGCAGCTGGAGTGCCACAGATACGCAGTATTTT. Translating gives CASSWSATDTQYF.

The gene calls are TRBV19 and TRBJ1-3; no definite D call. Trimming took off 5 bases at V and 0 bases at J, with 17 bases between the two ends. Germline loops: CDR1 LNHDA, CDR2 SQIVND (reference sequence). This CDR3 region has 17 residues. This chain's CDR3 is CASSLRGTSTSGNTIYF. The CDR3 nucleotides read TGTGCCAGTAGTCTCCGGGGAACGTCCACCTCTGGAAACACCATATATTTT.

J is TRBJ1-5 and V is TRBV6-1; D not certain. Germline CDR1 and CDR2: MNHNS and SASEGT. The V end was cut by 7 bases, the J end by 0 bases, with 10 bases between. The CDR3 runs to 14 residues. CDR3 in DNA: TGTGCCAGCAAGGGCACTAATAGCAATCAGCCCCAGCATTTT. Its protein product is CASKGTNSNQPQHF.

The V gene is TRBV7-2, the J gene TRBJ1-3; D is unresolved. Germline CDR1 reads SGHTA; CDR2 reads FQGNSA. Deletions cut 0 bases from V and 8 bases from J, with 14 bases between. The CDR3 loop spans 15 amino acids. The CDR3 nucleotides are TGTGCCAGCAGCTTAGCGGGGAATATTGGGTACACCATATATTTT. Its protein product is CASSLAGNIGYTIYF.

V is TRBV6-1 and J is TRBJ2-1, with 10 bases that match TRBD2. The CDR3 length is 15 residues. J was trimmed by 0 bases and V by 6 bases; bases with no gene match: 2. The germline V gene has CDR1 MNHNS and CDR2 SASEGT. The CDR3 coding sequence is TGTGCCAGCAGACTAGCGGGGAGCTCCTACAATGAGCAGTTCTTC. It is translated as CASRLAGSSYNEQFF.

V is TRBV27 and J is TRBJ2-3; 11 bases line up with TRBD2. Per the germline V gene, CDR1 is MNHEY and CDR2 is SMNVEV (reference sequence). The trim removed 5 bases at V and 5 bases at J, leaving 6 bases unmatched. The CDR3 runs to 15 residues. The CDR3 sequence is CASSTSGGWVDTQYF. DNA for the CDR3: TGTGCCAGCAGTACTAGCGGGGGCTGGGTAGATACGCAGTATTTT.

This chain links TRBV19 with TRBJ2-1; 8 nucleotides agree with TRBD1. Germline values: CDR1 LNHDA, CDR2 SQIVND (reference sequence). V trimming: 7 bases; J trimming: 5 bases; junction bases outside the gene matches: 10. The CDR3 extends over 15 amino acids. The CDR3, as DNA: TGTGCCAGTACCTCTAGGGACAGGAGGCACAATGAGCAGTTCTTC. This sequence encodes CASTSRDRRHNEQFF.

This chain links TRBV12-5 with TRBJ1-2; TRBD1 matches at 8 bases. The V gene's germline CDR1 is LGHNT and CDR2 FRNRAP. V shed 5 bases and J 2 bases; nucleotides not matched to a gene: 7. The CDR3 runs to 15 residues. The CDR3 loop is CASGIGTGLNYGYTF. CDR3 sequence (DNA): TGTGCTAGTGGTATCGGGACAGGATTAAACTATGGCTACACCTTC.

This CDR3 is CASSIRLPDRTDTQYF. CDR3 DNA sequence: TGTGCCAGTAGTATTCGTCTACCCGACCGCACAGATACGCAGTATTTT. The chain is built from TRBV19 and TRBJ2-3; D is unresolved. The length of the CDR3 is 16 residues. V lost 3 bases and J 1 base, leaving 14 bases between the germline ends. The germline gives CDR1 LNHDA, CDR2 SQIVND (reference sequence).

V usage is TRBV9 and J usage is TRBJ2-7; no firm D call. In germline, CDR1 is SGDLS, CDR2 YYNGEE. V lost 2 bases to trimming and J lost 5 bases, with 11 bases between them. This CDR3 comprises 13 residues. CDR3 in DNA: TGTGCCAGCAGCGTTAGTCATTGGGACGAGCAGTACTTC. Translating gives CASSVSHWDEQYF.

The V gene is TRBV11-3, the J gene TRBJ2-7; the match to TRBD2 covers 8 bases. The junction had 5 bases not matched to a gene; V was cut back by 2 bases and J by 5 bases. The germline V gene encodes CDR1 SGHNT and CDR2 YENEEA. The CDR3 is 14 amino acids. CDR3 protein: CASSLIAGINEQYF. DNA for the CDR3: TGTGCCAGCAGCTTAATAGCGGGGATCAACGAGCAGTACTTC.

The chain joins TRBV5-4 to TRBJ1-4; D remains unclear. This CDR3 is built from 14 residues. Trimming stripped 3 bases from V and 10 bases from J, with 16 bases between. Germline CDR1 SGHNT, CDR2 YYREEE (reference sequence). CDR3 in amino acids: CASSWGGSEGKLFF. CDR3 DNA: TGTGCCAGCAGCTGGGGAGGGTCTGAGGGAAAACTGTTTTTT.

The J gene is TRBJ2-2, the V gene TRBV5-1; the match to TRBD1 covers 9 bases. This CDR3 is 20 amino acids long. V was clipped by 4 bases and J by 7 bases; unmatched bases: 23. Germline CDR1 is SGHRS and CDR2 is YFSETQ. The CDR3 DNA follows: TGCGCCAGCAGCCCCACGAAGGGACAGGGTCCCCTTTCTGGAGGCGGGGAGCTGTTTTTT. The encoded protein is CASSPTKGQGPLSGGGELFF.

The chain employs TRBV7-8 and TRBJ2-7; no reliable D call. Trimming stripped 5 bases from V and 3 bases from J, with 11 bases between. The V gene's germline CDR1 is SGHVS and CDR2 FQNEAQ. This CDR3 is built from 13 residues. CDR3 amino acids: CASSLDIGYEQYF. The DNA for the CDR3 is TGTGCCAGCAGCCTAGATATCGGCTACGAGCAGTACTTC. Full variable domain (missing parts from reference TRBV7-8 and TRBJ2-7): GAGVSQSPRYKVAKRGQDVALRCDPISGHVSLFWYQQALGQGPEFLTYFQNEAQLDKSGLPSDRFFAERPEGSVSTLKIQRTQQEDSAVYLCASSLDIGYEQYFGPGTRLTVT.

This clone was detected once. The chain recombines TRBV18 with TRBJ1-4, with TRBD1 matching over 12 bases. The V segment lost 0 bases and the J segment 6 bases; nucleotides outside the gene matches: 11. Germline CDR1 is KGHSH and CDR2 is LQKENI. This CDR3 is built from 19 residues. DNA of the CDR3: TGTGCCAGCTCACCACCCGGGACAGGGGGCGCGTATGGTCATGAAAAACTGTTTTTT. Protein sequence: CASSPPGTGGAYGHEKLFF.

The rearrangement joins TRBV7-6 to TRBJ2-1, with 8 bases matching TRBD2. In germline, CDR1 is SGHVS, CDR2 FNYEAQ. Trimming at V came to 5 bases and at J to 7 bases, leaving 16 bases not matched to a gene. The CDR3 has 17 amino acids. The CDR3 here is CASSAGGGGPVMNEQFF. CDR3 nucleotides: TGTGCCAGCAGCGCAGGCGGCGGGGGGCCCGTAATGAATGAGCAGTTCTTC.